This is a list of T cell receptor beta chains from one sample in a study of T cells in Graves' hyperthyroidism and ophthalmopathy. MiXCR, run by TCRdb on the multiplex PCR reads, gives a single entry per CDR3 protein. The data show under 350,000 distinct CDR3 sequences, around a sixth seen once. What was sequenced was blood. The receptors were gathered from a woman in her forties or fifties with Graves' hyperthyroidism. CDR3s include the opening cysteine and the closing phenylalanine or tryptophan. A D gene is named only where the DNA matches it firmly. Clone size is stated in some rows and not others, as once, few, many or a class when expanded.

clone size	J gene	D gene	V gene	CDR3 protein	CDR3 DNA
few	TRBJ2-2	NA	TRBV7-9	CASSLGGAGNTGELFF	TGTGCCAGCAGCTTAGGGGGCGCAGGCAACACCGGGGAGCTGTTTTTT
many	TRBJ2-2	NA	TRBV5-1	CASSLGQGSGELFF	TGCGCCAGCAGCTTGGGCCAGGGAAGCGGGGAGCTGTTTTTT
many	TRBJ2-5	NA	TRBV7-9	CASSSEIEGFGTQYF	TGTGCCAGCAGCTCTGAGATAGAGGGCTTCGGGACCCAGTACTTC
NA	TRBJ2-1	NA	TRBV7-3	CATLGVKDFGADEQFF	TGTGCCACACTGGGAGTAAAGGATTTTGGGGCGGATGAGCAGTTCTTC
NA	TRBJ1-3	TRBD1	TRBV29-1	CSVTGEAVGDTIYF	TGCAGCGTCACAGGGGAAGCGGTTGGAGACACCATATATTTT
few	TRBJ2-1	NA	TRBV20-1	CSARAREAQFF	TGCAGTGCTAGAGCCCGCGAGGCCCAGTTCTTC
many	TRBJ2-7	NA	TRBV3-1	CASSQSGGKYEQYF	TGTGCCAGCAGCCAATCGGGCGGGAAGTACGAGCAGTACTTC
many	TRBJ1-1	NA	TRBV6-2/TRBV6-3	CASSYSGEAEAFF	TGTGCCAGCAGTTATTCCGGGGAGGCTGAAGCTTTCTTT
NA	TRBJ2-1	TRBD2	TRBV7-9	CASSGPSGGNNEQFF	TGTGCCAGCAGCGGCCCTAGCGGGGGGAACAATGAGCAGTTCTTC
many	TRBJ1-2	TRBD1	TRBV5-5	CASSLAGGWGYTF	TGTGCCAGCAGCTTGGCAGGGGGATGGGGCTACACCTTC
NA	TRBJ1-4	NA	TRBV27	CASSLLGGKEKLFF	TGTGCCAGCAGTTTATTAGGGGGGAAAGAAAAACTGTTTTTT
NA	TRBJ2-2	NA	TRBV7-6	CASSPGWGSLTGELFF	TGTGCCAGCAGCCCGGGGTGGGGTTCTCTTACCGGGGAGCTGTTTTTT
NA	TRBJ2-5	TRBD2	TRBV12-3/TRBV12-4	CASSPRGGQETQYF	TGTGCCAGCAGTCCTCGCGGGGGACAAGAGACCCAGTACTTC
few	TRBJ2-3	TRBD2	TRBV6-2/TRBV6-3	CASSPQYSGGTDTQYF	TGTGCCAGCAGTCCCCAATACAGCGGGGGCACAGATACGCAGTATTTT
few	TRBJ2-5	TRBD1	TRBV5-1	CASSRTGSPETQYF	TGCGCCAGCAGCCGGACAGGGTCCCCAGAGACCCAGTACTTC
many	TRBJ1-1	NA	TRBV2	CASSVFTNTEAFF	TGTGCCAGCAGTGTGTTCACGAACACTGAAGCTTTCTTT
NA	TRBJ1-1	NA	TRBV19	CASSIQSLNTEAFF	TGTGCCAGTAGTATTCAGAGTCTGAACACTGAAGCTTTCTTT
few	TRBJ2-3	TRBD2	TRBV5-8	CASSFLRGLVNTDTQYF	TGTGCCAGCAGCTTCCTCAGGGGACTAGTGAACACAGATACGCAGTATTTT
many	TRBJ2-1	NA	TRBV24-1	CATSKEGQSYNEQFF	TGTGCCACCAGTAAGGAGGGACAGAGTTACAATGAGCAGTTCTTC
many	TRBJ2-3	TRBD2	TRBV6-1	CASRRTSGDTDTQYF	TGTGCCAGCAGGCGGACTAGCGGGGACACAGATACGCAGTATTTT
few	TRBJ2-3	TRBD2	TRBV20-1	CSALETGGPGDTQYF	TGCAGTGCTCTGGAGACGGGGGGGCCGGGAGATACGCAGTATTTT
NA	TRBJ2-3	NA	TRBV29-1	CSVGRGADTQYF	TGCAGCGTCGGGAGAGGGGCAGATACGCAGTATTTT
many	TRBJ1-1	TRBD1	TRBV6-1	CASSEVVGQGNTEAFF	TGTGCCAGCAGTGAAGTAGTGGGACAGGGCAACACTGAAGCTTTCTTT
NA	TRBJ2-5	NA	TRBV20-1	CSARGQTGPTFPETQYF	TGCAGTGCTAGAGGCCAGACAGGCCCGACGTTCCCAGAGACCCAGTACTTC
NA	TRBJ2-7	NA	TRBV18	CASSPGAGSFSYEQYF	TGTGCCAGCTCACCAGGGGCGGGCTCCTTCTCCTACGAGCAGTACTTC
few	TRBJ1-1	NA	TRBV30	CACTPTGVNTEAFF	TGTGCCTGCACACCGACAGGAGTGAACACTGAAGCTTTCTTT
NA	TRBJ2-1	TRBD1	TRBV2	CASSGTGTEYNEQFF	TGTGCCAGCAGTGGTACCGGGACAGAGTACAATGAGCAGTTCTTC
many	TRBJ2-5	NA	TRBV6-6	CASSYGPADQETQYF	TGTGCCAGCAGTTACGGCCCGGCTGACCAAGAGACCCAGTACTTC
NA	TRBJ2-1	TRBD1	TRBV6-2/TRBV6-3	CASSYGTGRIDEQFF	TGTGCCAGCAGTTACGGGACAGGGAGAATTGATGAGCAGTTCTTC
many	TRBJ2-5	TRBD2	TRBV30	CAWTSSLAGDQETQYF	TGTGCCTGGACTTCTTCACTAGCGGGGGACCAAGAGACCCAGTACTTC